The 5 T cell receptor beta chains below were found in one sample sequenced in a study of cytomegalovirus exposure and HLA in healthy donors. The study ran its PCR with 60 Vbeta and 13 Jbeta primers. The table came from immunoSEQ multiplex PCR; TCRdb's copy has only in-frame clones and leaves some out. There are more than 95,000 clones in the sample; roughly 72% occur only once, and approximately 5% lies in the top ten. Sequencing was carried out using PBMCs. All receptors derive from a woman between 18 and 29 years old in good health and CMV-seropositive.

The CDR3 reads CASSSEVGANVLTF. The CDR3 DNA reads TGTGCCAGCTCCTCGGAGGTCGGGGCCAACGTCCTGACTTTC. The V and J genes are TRBV28 and TRBJ2-6, with TRBD2 as a possible D gene (5 bases). Trimming left V 8 bases short and J 4 bases short, with 12 bases between. CDR3 size: 14 residues. CDR1 is MDHEN, CDR2 SYDVKM, per germline.

The chain recombines TRBV5-1 with TRBJ1-1, with D unresolved. There are 12 residues in the CDR3. V was trimmed by 4 bases and J by 5 bases, leaving 9 bases between them. The V gene's germline CDR1 is SGHRS and CDR2 YFSETQ. The CDR3 is CASSPGRTEAFF. The CDR3 DNA sequence: TGCGCCAGCAGCCCCGGGAGGACTGAAGCTTTCTTT.

V is TRBV30 and J is TRBJ2-1, with 8 bases identical to TRBD1. The CDR3 contains 13 residues. Germline V gene sequence: CDR1 GTSNPN, CDR2 SVGIG (reference sequence). Germline trimming cut 8 bases from V and 5 bases from J; bases unmatched to any gene: 8. CDR3 residues: CAGGQGYNNEQFF. As DNA, the CDR3 is TGTGCCGGCGGACAGGGCTATAACAATGAGCAGTTCTTC.

V and J are TRBV6-5 and TRBJ2-3; D possibly corresponds to TRBD1 (5 bases). Germline loops: CDR1 MNHEY, CDR2 SVGAGI. The CDR3 covers 15 residues. The V end lost 6 bases, the J end lost 5 bases, and 18 bases lay between the germline ends. Written as DNA, the CDR3 is TGTGCCAGCAGATTTGTGACAGACTCCGGAGATACGCAGTATTTT. Residues: CASRFVTDSGDTQYF.

The chain links TRBV9 to TRBJ1-6, with 8 bases aligning to TRBD1. From germline, CDR1 is SGDLS and CDR2 YYNGEE. CDR3 length: 15 residues. V dropped 4 bases and J dropped 10; count of bases not matched to a gene: 10. This chain's CDR3 is CASSPQTGEGSPLHF. The CDR3 bases are TGTGCCAGCAGCCCGCAGACAGGGGAGGGATCACCCCTCCACTTT.